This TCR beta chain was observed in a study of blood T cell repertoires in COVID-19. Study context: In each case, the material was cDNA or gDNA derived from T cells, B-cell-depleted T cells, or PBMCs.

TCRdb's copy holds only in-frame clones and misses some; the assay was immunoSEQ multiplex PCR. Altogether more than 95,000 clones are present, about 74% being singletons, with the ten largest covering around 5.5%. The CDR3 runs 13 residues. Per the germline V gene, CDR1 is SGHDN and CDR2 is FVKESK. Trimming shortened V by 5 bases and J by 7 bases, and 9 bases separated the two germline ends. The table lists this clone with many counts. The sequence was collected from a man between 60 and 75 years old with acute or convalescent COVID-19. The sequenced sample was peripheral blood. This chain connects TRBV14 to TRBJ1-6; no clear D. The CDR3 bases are TGTGCCAGCAGCGGAGCGCTAAATTCACCCCTCCACTTT. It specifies CASSGALNSPLHF.